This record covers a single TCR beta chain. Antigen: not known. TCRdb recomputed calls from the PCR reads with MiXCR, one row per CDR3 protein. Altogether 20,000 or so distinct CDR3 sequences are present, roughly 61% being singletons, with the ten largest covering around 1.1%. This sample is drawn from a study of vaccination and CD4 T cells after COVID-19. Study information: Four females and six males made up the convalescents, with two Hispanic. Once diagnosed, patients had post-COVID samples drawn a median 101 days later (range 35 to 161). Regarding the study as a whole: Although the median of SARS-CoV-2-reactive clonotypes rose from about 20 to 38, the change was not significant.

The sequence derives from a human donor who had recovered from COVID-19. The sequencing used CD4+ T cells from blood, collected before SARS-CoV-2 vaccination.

DNA of the CDR3: TGTGCCAGCAGTTTGGGGACAGCTGGAAACACCATATATTTT. It encodes CASSLGTAGNTIYF. The V gene is TRBV28, the J gene TRBJ1-3; 7 nucleotides align to TRBD1. The J segment lost 2 bases and the V segment lost 3 bases, leaving 1 base of the junction unmatched. This CDR3 is built from 14 residues. CDR1 and CDR2 from the germline V gene are MDHEN and SYDVKM.